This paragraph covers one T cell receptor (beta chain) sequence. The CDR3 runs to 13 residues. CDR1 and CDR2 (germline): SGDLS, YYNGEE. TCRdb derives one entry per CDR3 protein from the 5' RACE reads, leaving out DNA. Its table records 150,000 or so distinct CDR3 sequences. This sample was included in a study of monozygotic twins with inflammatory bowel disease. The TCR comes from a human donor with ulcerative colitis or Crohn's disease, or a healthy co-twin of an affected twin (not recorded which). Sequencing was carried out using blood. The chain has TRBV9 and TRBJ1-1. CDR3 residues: CASSFTQNTEAFF.